The entry that follows covers one T cell receptor beta chain sequence. Its matching antigen is unknown. This sample was included in a study of identical twins. The study, taken as a whole, reports: Monozygotic twin pairs showed more out-of-frame TCR alpha sharing than models estimated. Carriage of fewer insertions was seen in abundant cord blood beta clonotypes, whereas memory repertoires showed none. Weaker excess twin sharing was seen among beta out-of-frame sequences. The authors noted that invariant MAIT and iNKT cells could partly confound zero-insertion analyses.

The V and J ends lost 1 base and 4 bases, in that order; junction bases with no gene match: 4. The CDR3 extends over 15 amino acids. The germline V gene has CDR1 LGHNA and CDR2 YNFKEQ. TCRdb itself ran the 5' RACE reads through MiXCR, one entry per CDR3 protein. The data hold 1.5 million to 2 million distinct CDR3 sequences, with about 32% observed a single time. The rearrangement joins TRBV4-2 to TRBJ2-7, with 10 bases matching TRBD2. This clonotype was obtained from a newborn girl in good health. Sequencing used cord blood. CDR3 DNA: TGTGCCAGCAGCCAAGTAGTTAGCGGGGGGTACGAGCAGTACTTC. Amino acid sequence: CASSQVVSGGYEQYF.